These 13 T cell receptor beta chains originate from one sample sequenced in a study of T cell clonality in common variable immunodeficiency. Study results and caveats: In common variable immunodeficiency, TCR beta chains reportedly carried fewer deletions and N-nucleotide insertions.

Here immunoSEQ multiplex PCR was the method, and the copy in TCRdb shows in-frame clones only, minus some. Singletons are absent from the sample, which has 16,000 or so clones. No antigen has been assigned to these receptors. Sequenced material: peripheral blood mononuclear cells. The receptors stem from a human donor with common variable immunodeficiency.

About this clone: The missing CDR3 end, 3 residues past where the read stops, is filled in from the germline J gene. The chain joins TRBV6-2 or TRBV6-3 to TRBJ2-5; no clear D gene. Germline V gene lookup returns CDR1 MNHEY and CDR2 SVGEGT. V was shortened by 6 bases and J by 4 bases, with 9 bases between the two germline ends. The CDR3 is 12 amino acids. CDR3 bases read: TGTGCCAGCAGAACTGATTCAGAGACC. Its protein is CASRTDSET. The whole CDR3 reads CASRTDSETQYF.

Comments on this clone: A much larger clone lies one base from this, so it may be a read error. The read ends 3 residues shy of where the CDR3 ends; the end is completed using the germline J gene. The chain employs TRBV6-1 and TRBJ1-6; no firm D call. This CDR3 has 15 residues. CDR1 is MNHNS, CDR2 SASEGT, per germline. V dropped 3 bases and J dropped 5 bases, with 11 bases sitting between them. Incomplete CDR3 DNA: TGTGCCAGCAGTGAGAGGGCAGGAGATAATTCACCC. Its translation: CASSERAGDNSP. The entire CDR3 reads CASSERAGDNSPLHF.

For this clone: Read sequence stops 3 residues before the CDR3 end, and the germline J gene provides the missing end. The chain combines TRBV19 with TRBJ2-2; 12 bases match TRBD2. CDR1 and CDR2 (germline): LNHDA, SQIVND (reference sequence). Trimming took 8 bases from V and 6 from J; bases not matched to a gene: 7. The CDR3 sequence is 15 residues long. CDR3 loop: CASGTSGGFSGELFF. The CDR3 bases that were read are TGTGCCAGTGGAACTAGCGGGGGGTTCTCCGGGGAG.

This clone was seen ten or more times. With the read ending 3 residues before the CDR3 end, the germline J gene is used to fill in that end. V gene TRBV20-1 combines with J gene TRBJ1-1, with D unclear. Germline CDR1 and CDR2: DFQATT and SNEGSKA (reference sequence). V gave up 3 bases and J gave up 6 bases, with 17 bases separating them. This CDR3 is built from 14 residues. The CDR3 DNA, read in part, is TGCAGTGCTAGTGGCCGGGGAGAAAGGTCTGAA. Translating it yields CSASGRGERSE. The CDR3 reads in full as CSASGRGERSEAFF.

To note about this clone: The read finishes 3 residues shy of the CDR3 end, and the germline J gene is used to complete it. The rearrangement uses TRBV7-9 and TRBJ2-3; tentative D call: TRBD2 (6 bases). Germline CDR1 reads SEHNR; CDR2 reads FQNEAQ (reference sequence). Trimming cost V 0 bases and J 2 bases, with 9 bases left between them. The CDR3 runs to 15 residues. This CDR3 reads CASSLAEGSTDTQYF. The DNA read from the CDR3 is TGTGCCAGCAGCTTAGCGGAGGGGTCCACAGATACG.

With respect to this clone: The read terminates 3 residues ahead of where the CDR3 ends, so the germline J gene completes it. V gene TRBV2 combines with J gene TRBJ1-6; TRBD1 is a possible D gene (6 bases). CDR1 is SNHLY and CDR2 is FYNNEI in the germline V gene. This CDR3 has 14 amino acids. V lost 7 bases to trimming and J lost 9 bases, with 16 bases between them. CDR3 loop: CASTHGTLSSPLHF. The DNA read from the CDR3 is TGTGCCAGCACACACGGGACACTCAGTTCACCC.

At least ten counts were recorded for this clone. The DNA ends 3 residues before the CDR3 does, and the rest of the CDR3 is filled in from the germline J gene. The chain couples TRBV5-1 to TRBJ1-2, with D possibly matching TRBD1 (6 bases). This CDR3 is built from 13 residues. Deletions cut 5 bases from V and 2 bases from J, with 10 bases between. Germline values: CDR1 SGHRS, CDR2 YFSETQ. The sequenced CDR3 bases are TGCGCCAGCAGACAGGACAGAAACTATGGC. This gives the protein CASRQDRNYG. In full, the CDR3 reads CASRQDRNYGYTF.

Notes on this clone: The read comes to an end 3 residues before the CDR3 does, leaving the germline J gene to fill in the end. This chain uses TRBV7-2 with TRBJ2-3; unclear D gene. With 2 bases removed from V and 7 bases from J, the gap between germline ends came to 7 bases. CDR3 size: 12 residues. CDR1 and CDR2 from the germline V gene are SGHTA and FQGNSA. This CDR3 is CASSLNWHTQYF. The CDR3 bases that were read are TGTGCCAGCAGCTTAAATTGGCATACG.

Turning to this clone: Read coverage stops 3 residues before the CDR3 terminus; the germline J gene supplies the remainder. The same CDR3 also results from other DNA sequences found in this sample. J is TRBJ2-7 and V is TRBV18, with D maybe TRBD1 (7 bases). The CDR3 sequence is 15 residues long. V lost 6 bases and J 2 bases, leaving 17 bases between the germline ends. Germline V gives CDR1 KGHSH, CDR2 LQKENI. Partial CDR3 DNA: TGTGCCAGCTCTCCGTCAGGGGGGCGGGCCTACGAG. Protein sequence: CASSPSGGRAYE. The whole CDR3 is CASSPSGGRAYEQYF.

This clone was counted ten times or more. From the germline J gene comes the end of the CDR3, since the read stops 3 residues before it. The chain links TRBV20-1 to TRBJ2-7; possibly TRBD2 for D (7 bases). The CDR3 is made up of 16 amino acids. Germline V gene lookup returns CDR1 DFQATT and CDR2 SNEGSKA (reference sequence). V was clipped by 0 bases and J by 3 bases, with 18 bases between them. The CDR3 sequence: CSARDFLGGPFYEQYF. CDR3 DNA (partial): TGCAGTGCTAGAGATTTTTTGGGGGGGCCATTCTACGAG.

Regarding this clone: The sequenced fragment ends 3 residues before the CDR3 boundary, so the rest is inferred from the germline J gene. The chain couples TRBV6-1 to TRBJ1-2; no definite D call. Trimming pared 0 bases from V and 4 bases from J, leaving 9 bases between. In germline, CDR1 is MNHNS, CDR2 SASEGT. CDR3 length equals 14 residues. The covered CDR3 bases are TGTGCCAGCAGTGAAGCCGGCGGCGGCTATGGC. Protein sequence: CASSEAGGGYG. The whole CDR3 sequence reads CASSEAGGGYGYTF.

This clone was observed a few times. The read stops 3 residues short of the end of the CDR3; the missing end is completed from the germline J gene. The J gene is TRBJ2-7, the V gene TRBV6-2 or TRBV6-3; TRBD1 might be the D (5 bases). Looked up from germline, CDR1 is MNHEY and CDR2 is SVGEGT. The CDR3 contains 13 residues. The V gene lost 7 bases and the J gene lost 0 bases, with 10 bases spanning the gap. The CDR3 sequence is CASTPRDSYEQYF. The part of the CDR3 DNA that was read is TGTGCCAGCACCCCCAGGGACTCCTACGAG.

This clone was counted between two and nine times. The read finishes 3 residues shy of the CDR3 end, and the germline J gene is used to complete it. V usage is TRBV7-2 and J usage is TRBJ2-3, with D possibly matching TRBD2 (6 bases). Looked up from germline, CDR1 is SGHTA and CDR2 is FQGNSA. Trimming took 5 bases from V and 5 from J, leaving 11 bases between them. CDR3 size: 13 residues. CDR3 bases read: TGTGCCAGCAGCCTCAATAGCGGAGATACG. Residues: CASSLNSGDT. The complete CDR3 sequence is CASSLNSGDTQYF.